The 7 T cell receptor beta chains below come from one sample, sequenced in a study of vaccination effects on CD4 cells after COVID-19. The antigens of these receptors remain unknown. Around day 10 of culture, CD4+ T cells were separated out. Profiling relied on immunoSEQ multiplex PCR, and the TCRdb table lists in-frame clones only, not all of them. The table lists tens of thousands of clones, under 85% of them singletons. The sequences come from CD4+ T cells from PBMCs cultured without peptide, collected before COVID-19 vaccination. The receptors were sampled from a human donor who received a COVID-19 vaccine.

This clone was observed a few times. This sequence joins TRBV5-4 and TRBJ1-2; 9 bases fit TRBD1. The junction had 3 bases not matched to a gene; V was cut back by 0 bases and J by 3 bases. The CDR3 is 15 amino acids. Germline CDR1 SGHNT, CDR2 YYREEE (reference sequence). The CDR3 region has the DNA TGTGCCAGCAGCTTGGGGGGACAGGGATACTATGGCTACACCTTC. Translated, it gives CASSLGGQGYYGYTF. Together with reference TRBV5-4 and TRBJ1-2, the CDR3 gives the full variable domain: ETGVTQSPTHLIKTRGQQVTLRCSSQSGHNTVSWYQQALGQGPQFIFQYYREEENGRGNFPPRFSGLQFPNYSSELNVNALELDDSALYLCASSLGGQGYYGYTFGSGTRLTVV.

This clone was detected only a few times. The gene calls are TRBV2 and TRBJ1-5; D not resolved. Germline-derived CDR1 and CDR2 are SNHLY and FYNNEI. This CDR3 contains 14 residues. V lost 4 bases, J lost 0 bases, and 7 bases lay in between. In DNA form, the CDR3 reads TGTGCCAGCAGTGTGGGTGTTAGCAATCAGCCCCAGCATTTT. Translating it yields CASSVGVSNQPQHF. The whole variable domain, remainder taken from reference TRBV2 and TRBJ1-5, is EPEVTQTPSHQVTQMGQEVILRCVPISNHLYFYWYRQILGQKVEFLVSFYNNEISEKSEIFDDQFSVERPDGSNFTLKIRSTKLEDSAMYFCASSVGVSNQPQHFGDGTRLSIL.

The CDR3 DNA reads as TGTGCCACCAGTGATTCAGGGACAGGGGTATACAATGAGCAGTTCTTC. This translates into CATSDSGTGVYNEQFF. The gene calls are TRBV24-1 and TRBJ2-1, with 10 bases matching TRBD1. Per the germline V gene, CDR1 is KGHDR and CDR2 is SFDVKD. The CDR3 is 16 amino acids. V was pared by 2 bases and J by 4 bases, with 4 bases of the junction left unmatched.

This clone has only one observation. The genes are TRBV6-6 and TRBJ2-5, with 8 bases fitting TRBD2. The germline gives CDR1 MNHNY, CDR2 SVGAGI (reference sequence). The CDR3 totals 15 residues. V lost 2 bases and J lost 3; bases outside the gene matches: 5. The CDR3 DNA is TGTGCCAGCAGTTACGCGGGAGGATTTAAAGAGACCCAGTACTTC. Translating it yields CASSYAGGFKETQYF.

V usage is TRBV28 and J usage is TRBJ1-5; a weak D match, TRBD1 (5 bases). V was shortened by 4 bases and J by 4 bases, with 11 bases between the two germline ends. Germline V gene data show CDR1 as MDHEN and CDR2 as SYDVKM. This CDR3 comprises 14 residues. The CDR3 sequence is CASSWGRGNQPQHF. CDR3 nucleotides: TGTGCCAGCAGTTGGGGACGAGGGAATCAGCCCCAGCATTTT.

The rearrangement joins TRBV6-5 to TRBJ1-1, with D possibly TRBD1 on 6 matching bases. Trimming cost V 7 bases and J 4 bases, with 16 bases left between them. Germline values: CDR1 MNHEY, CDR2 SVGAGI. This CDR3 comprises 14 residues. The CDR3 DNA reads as TGTGCCAGCACCGAACTACAGGGCGTCACTGAAGCTTTCTTT. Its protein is CASTELQGVTEAFF.

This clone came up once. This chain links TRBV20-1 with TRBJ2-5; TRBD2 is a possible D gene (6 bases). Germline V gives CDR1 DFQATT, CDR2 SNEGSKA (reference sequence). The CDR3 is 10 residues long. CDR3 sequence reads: CGGYQETQYF. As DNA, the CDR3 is TGCGGGGGGTACCAAGAGACCCAGTACTTC.